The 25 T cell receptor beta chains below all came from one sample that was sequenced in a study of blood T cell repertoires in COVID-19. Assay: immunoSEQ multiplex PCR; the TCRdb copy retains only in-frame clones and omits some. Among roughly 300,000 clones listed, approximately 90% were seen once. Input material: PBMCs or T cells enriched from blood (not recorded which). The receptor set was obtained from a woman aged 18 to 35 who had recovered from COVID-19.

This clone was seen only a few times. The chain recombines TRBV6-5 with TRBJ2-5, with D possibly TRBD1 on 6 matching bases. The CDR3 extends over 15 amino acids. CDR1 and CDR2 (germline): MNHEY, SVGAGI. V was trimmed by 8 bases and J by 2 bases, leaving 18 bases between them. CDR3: CASRVGGMRQETQYF. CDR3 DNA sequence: TGTGCCAGCCGAGTAGGGGGTATGAGGCAAGAGACCCAGTACTTC.

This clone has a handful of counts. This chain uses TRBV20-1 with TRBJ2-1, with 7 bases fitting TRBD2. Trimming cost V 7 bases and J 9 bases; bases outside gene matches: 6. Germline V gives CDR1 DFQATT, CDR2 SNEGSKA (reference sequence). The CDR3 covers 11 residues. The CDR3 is CSVPGRGEQFF. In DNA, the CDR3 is TGCAGTGTACCGGGGAGGGGTGAGCAGTTCTTC.

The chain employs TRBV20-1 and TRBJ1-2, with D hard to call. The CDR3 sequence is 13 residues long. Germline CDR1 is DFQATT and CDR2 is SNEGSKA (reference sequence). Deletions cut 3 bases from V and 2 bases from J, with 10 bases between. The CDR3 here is CSASRELNYGYTF. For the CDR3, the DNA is TGCAGTGCTAGTCGAGAGCTGAACTATGGCTACACCTTC.

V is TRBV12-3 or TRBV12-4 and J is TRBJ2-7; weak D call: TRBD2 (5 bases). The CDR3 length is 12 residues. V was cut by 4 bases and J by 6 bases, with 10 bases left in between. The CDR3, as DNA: TGTGCCAGCAGTTCGGGGATCGGCGAGCAGTACTTC. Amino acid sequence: CASSSGIGEQYF.

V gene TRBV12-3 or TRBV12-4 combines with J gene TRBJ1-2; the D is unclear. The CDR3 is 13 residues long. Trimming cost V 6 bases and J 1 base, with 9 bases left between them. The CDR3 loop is CASSPRINYGYTF. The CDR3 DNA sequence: TGTGCCAGCAGCCCCAGGATTAACTATGGCTACACCTTC.

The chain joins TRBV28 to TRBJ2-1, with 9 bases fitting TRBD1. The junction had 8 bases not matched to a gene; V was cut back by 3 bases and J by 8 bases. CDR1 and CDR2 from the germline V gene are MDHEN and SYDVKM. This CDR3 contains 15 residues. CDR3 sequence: CASSFIQGARDEQFF. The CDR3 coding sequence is TGTGCCAGCAGTTTTATACAGGGGGCCAGGGATGAGCAGTTCTTC.

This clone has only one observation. CDR3 protein: CASSQGSPTGRYSYEQYF. The CDR3 region has the DNA TGCGCCAGCAGCCAAGGGTCACCGACAGGGCGCTACTCCTACGAGCAGTACTTC. This chain connects TRBV4-1 to TRBJ2-7, with 7 bases that match TRBD1. Trimming at V came to 1 base and at J to 0 bases, leaving 12 bases not matched to a gene. The CDR3 runs 18 residues. Germline lookup yields CDR1 MGHRA and CDR2 YSYEKL.

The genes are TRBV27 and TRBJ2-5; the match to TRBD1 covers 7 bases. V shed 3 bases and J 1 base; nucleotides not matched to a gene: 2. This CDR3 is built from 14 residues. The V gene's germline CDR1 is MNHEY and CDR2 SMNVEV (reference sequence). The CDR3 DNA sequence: TGTGCCAGCAGTTTCGGACAGGTCCAAGAGACCCAGTACTTC. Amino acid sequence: CASSFGQVQETQYF.

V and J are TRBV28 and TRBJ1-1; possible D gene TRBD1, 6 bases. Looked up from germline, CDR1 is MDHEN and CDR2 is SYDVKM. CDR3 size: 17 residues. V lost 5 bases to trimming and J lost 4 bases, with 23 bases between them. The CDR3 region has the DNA TGTGCCAGCAGTGCCCGAGGGGGGGCCGGTGGCTTCACTGAAGCTTTCTTT. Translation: CASSARGGAGGFTEAFF.

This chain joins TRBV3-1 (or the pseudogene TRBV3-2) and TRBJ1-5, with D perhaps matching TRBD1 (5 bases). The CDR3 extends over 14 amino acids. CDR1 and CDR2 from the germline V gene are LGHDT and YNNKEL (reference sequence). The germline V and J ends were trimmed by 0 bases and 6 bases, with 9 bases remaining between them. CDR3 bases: TGTGCCAGCAGCCAAGACGGGGGGTCTCAGCCCCAGCATTTT. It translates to CASSQDGGSQPQHF.

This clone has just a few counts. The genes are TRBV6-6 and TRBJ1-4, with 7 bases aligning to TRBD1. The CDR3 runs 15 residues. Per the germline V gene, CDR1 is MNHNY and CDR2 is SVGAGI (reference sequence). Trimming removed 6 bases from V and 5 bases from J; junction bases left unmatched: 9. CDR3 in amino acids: CASSPSRGVNEKLFF. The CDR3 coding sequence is TGTGCCAGCAGCCCAAGCAGGGGGGTCAATGAAAAACTGTTTTTT.

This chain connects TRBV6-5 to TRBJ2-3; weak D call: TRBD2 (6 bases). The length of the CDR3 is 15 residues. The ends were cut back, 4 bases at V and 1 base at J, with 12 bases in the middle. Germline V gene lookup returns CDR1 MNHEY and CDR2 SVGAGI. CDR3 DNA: TGTGCCAGCAGTTTCAGACTAGTGGGCACAGATACGCAGTATTTT. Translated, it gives CASSFRLVGTDTQYF.

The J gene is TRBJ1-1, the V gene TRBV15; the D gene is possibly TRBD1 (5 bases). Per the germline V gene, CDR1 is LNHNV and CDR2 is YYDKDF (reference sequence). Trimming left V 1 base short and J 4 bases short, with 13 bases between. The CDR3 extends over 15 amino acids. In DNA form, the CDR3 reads TGTGCCACCAGCAGAGTGGTTAGGGGCGGCACTGAAGCTTTCTTT. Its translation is CATSRVVRGGTEAFF.

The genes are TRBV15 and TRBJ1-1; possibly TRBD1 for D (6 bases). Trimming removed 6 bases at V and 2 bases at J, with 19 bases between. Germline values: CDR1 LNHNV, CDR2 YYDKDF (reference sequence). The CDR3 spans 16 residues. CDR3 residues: CATRVWGREGNTEAFF. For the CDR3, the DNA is TGTGCCACCAGGGTGTGGGGGCGAGAGGGAAACACTGAAGCTTTCTTT.

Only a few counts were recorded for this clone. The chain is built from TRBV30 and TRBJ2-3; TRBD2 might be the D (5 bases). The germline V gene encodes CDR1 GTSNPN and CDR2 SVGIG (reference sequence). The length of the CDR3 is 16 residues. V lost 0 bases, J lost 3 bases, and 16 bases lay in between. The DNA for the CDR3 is TGTGCCTGGAGTGTACCTGGAGGACTCGAAACAGATACGCAGTATTTT. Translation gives CAWSVPGGLETDTQYF.

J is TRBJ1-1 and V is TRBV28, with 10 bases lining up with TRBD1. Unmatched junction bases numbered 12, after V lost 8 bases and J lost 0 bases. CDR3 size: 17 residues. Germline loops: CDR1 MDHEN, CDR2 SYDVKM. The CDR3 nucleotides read TGTGCCAGCGGAACCGGGACAGGGGCCGTCATGAACACTGAAGCTTTCTTT. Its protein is CASGTGTGAVMNTEAFF.

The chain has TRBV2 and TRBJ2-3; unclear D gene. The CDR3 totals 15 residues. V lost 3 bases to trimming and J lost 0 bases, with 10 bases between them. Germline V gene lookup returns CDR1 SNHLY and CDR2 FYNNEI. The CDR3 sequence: CASSDPESSTDTQYF. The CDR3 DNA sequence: TGTGCCAGCAGTGATCCCGAGTCTAGCACAGATACGCAGTATTTT.

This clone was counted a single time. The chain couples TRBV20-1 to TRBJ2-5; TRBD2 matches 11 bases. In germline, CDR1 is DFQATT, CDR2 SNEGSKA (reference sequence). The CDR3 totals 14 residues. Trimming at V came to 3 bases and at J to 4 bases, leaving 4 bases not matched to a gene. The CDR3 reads CSASIGLAGETQYF. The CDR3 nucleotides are TGCAGTGCTAGTATAGGACTAGCGGGAGAGACCCAGTACTTC.

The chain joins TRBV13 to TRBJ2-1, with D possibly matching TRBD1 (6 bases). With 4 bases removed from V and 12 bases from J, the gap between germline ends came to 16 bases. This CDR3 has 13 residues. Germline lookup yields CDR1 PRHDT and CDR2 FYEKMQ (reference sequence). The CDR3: CASSYRGRGVQFF. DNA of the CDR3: TGTGCCAGCAGCTACCGGGGCAGGGGTGTGCAGTTCTTC.

Here the CDR3 reads CASSLKGAVTGELFF. CDR3 in DNA: TGTGCCAGCAGTTTAAAGGGGGCGGTCACCGGGGAGCTGTTTTTT. The chain combines TRBV27 with TRBJ2-2; 7 positions agree with TRBD1. The CDR3 spans 15 residues. CDR1 is MNHEY, CDR2 SMNVEV, per germline (reference sequence). V trimming: 2 bases; J trimming: 4 bases; junction bases outside the gene matches: 4.

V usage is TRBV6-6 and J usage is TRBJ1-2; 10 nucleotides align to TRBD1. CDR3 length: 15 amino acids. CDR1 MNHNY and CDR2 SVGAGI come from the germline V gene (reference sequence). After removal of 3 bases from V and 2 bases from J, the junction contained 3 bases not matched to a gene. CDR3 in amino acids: CASSYSTGGNYGYTF. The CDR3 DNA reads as TGTGCCAGCAGTTATTCGACAGGGGGCAACTATGGCTACACCTTC.

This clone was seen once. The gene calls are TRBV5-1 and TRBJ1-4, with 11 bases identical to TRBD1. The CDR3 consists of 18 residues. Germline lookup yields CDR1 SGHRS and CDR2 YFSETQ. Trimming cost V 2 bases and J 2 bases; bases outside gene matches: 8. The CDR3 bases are TGCGCCAGCAGCTTCGGGACAGGGGGTTATTCGACTAATGAAAAACTGTTTTTT. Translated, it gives CASSFGTGGYSTNEKLFF.

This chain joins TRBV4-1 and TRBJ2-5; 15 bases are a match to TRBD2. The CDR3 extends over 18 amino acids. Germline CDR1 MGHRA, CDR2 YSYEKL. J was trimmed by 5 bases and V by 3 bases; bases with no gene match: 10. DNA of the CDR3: TGCGCCAGCAGCCAGAAAGGACTAGCGGGGGGGCCTCGCGAGACCCAGTACTTC. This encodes CASSQKGLAGGPRETQYF.

The CDR3 spells CASSQEGTGGYEQYF. CDR3 DNA: TGTGCCAGCAGCCAAGAAGGGACAGGGGGCTACGAGCAGTACTTC. V gene TRBV4-2 combines with J gene TRBJ2-7; the match to TRBD1 covers 11 bases. The CDR3 is 15 amino acids. V was clipped by 0 bases and J by 3 bases; unmatched bases: 1. The germline gives CDR1 LGHNA, CDR2 YNFKEQ.

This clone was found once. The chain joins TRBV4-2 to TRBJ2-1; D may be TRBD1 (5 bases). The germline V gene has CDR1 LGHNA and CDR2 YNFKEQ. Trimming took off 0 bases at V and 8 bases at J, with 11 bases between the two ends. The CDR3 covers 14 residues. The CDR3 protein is CASSQEGAFYEQFF. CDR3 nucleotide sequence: TGTGCCAGCAGCCAAGAAGGGGCTTTTTATGAGCAGTTCTTC.